The clone carrying this T cell receptor beta chain was detected a few times. This specimen comes from a study of human T cells and chemical hapten exposure. Study processing details: Across samples, TCR counts had a median of 95,638 and ranged from about 23,224 to 690,600. TCRdb called the RACE reads again in MiXCR, with one record for every CDR3 protein. The V and J calls follow TCRdb's processing rather than the paper's. The table records about 46,000 distinct CDR3 sequences, roughly 4.5% of them present only once. Time point described: healthy volunteer bleed at 2 weeks. The study extracted total RNA from unfractionated whole blood. Germline V CDR1 and CDR2: SGHAT, FQNNGV. The CDR3 contains 16 residues. Germline trimming cut 5 bases from V and 0 bases from J; bases unmatched to any gene: 8.

J is TRBJ2-3 and V is TRBV11-2, with 7 bases identical to TRBD1. The source material was whole blood. The TCR comes from a female donor in good health. Some clones in this sample may be carry-over from other donors' samples. DNA of the CDR3: TGTGCCAGCAGCCTTCTGACAGGGACGAGCACAGATACGCAGTATTTT. The encoded protein is CASSLLTGTSTDTQYF.